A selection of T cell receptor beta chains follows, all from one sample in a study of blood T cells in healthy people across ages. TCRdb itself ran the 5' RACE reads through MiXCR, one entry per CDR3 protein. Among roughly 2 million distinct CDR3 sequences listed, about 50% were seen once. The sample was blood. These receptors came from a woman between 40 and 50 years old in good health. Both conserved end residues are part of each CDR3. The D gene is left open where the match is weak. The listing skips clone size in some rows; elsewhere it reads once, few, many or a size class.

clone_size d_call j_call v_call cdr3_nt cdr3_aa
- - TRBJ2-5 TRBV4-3 TGCGCCAGCAGCCCTGCACACCAAGAGGCCCAGTACTTC CASSPAHQEAQYF
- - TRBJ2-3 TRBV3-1 TGTGCCAGCAGCCGGGACTTCATCACAGATACGCAGTATTTT CASSRDFITDTQYF
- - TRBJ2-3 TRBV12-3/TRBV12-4 TGTGCCAGCAGTTTTTTGGTACTACCTTTGAAAGCAGATACGCAGTATTTT CASSFLVLPLKADTQYF
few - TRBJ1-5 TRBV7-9 TGTGCCAGCAGCTTAGCGGGAGCGGCTCAGCCCCAGCATTTT CASSLAGAAQPQHF
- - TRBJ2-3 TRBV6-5 TGTGCCAGCAGTTACTCGATCCCGGGGGGCGGGACAGATGCGCAGTATTTT CASSYSIPGGGTDAQYF
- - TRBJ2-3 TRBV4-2 TGTGCCAGCAGCCAAGCGGTTGGTAGCGGCCGCACAGATACGCAGTATTTT CASSQAVGSGRTDTQYF
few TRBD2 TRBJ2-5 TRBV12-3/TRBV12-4 TGTGCCAGCAGTCCTCGGACTAGGATGGGAGAGACCCAGTACTTC CASSPRTRMGETQYF
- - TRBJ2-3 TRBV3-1 TGCGCCAGCAGCCAAGTCGAAGGGTATGTAGATACGCAGTATTTT CASSQVEGYVDTQYF
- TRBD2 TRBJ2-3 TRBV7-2 TGTGCCAGCAGCCGTATAGCGGGAGTTGCAGATACGCAGTATTTT CASSRIAGVADTQYF
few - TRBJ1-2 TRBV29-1 TGCAGCGTTGAGTTGGGGAATGGCTACACCTTC CSVELGNGYTF
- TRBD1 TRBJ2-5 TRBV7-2 TGTGCCAGCAGCGGGAACAGGGGTGGGTCTGGTGGGCAGTACTTC CASSGNRGGSGGQYF
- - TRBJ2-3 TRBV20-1 TGCAGTGCTAGAGAGAGGATCCGCACAGATACGCAGTATTTT CSARERIRTDTQYF